This T cell receptor beta chain was profiled in a study of cytomegalovirus exposure and HLA in healthy donors. V was clipped by 3 bases and J by 2 bases; unmatched bases: 3. The CDR3 covers 14 residues. CDR1 is SQVTM, CDR2 ANQGSEA, per germline. PCR primers comprised 60 Vbeta and 13 Jbeta primers. Generated by immunoSEQ multiplex PCR, the TCRdb table keeps only in-frame clones and is missing some. The table has about 200,000 clones, approximately 80% seen once; the top ten hold about 1%. The sequencing input was PBMCs. This chain joins TRBV29-1 and TRBJ2-5; 10 bases line up with TRBD1. This clonotype originated in a middle-aged woman in good health and CMV-seronegative. In DNA form, the CDR3 reads TGCAGCGTTGAGCAGGACAGGGGGCAAGAGACCCAGTACTTC. Protein: CSVEQDRGQETQYF.